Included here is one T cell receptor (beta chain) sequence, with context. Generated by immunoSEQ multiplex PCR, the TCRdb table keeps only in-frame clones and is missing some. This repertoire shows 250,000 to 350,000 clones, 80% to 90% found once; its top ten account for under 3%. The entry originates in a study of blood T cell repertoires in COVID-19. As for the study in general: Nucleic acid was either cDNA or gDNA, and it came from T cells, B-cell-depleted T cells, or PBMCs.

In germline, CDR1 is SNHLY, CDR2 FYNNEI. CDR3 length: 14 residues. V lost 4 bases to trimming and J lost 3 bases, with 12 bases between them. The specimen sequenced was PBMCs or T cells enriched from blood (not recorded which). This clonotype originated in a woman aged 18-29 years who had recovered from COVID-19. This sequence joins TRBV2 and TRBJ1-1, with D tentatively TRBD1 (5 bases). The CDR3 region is CASSASGLYTEAFF. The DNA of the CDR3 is TGTGCCAGCAGTGCCTCAGGGCTTTACACTGAAGCTTTCTTT.